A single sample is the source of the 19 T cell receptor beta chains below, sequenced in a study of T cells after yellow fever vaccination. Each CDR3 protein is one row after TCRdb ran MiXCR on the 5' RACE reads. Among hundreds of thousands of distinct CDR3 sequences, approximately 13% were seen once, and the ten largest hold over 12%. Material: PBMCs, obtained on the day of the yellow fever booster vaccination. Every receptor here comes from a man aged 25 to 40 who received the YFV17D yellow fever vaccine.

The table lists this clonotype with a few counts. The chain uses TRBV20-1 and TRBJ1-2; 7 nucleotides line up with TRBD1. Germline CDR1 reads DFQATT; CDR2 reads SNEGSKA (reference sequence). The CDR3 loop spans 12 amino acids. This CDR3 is CSGTGVAYGYTF. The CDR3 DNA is TGCAGCGGTACAGGGGTAGCCTATGGCTACACCTTC.

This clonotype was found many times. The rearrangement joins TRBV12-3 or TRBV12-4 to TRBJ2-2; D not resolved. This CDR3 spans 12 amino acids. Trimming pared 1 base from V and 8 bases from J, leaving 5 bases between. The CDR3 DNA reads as TGTGCCAGCAGTTTAGACGGAGGGGAGCTGTTTTTT. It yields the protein CASSLDGGELFF.

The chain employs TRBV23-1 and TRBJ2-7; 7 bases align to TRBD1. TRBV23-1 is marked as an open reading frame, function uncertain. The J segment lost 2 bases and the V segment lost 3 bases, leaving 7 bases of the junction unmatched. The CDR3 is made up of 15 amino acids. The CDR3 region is CASSHKGQITYEQYF. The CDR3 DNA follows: TGCGCCAGCAGTCACAAGGGACAGATCACCTACGAGCAGTACTTC.

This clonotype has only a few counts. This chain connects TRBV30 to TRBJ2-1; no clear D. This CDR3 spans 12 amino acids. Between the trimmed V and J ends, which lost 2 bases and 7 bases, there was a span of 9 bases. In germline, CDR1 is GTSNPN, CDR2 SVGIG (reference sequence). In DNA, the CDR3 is TGTGCCTGGAGTTGGAGTAATAATGAGCAGTTCTTC. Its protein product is CAWSWSNNEQFF. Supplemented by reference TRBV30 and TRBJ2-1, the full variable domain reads SQTIHQWPATLVQPVGSPLSLECTVEGTSNPNLYWYRQAAGRGLQLLFYSVGIGQISSEVPQNLSASRPQDRQFILSSKKLLLSDSGFYLCAWSWSNNEQFFGPGTRLTVL.

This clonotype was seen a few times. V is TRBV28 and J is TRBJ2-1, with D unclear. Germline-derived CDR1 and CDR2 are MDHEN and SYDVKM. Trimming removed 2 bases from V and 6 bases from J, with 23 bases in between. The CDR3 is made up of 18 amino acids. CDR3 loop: CASSLMWSAPPSVNEQFF. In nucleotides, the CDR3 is TGTGCCAGCAGTTTAATGTGGAGCGCCCCCCCATCGGTCAATGAGCAGTTCTTC.

The CDR3 reads CASSPIPLSTGELFF. In DNA form, the CDR3 reads TGTGCCAGCAGCCCGATTCCCCTGAGTACCGGGGAGCTGTTTTTT. The V gene is TRBV7-2, the J gene TRBJ2-2; D unresolved. Germline CDR1 SGHTA, CDR2 FQGNSA. The germline V and J ends were trimmed by 5 bases and 5 bases, with 15 bases remaining between them. CDR3 length equals 15 residues. Variable domain in full (rest from reference TRBV7-2 and TRBJ2-2): GAGVSQSPSNKVTEKGKDVELRCDPISGHTALYWYRQSLGQGLEFLIYFQGNSAPDKSGLPSDRFSAERTGGSVSTLTIQRTQQEDSAVYLCASSPIPLSTGELFFGEGSRLTVL.

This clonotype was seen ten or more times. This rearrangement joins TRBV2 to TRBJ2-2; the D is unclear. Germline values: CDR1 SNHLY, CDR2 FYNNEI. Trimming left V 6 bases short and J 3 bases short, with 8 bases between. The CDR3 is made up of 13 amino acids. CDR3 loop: CASSPTYTGELFF. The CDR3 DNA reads TGTGCCAGCAGCCCTACTTACACCGGGGAGCTGTTTTTT.

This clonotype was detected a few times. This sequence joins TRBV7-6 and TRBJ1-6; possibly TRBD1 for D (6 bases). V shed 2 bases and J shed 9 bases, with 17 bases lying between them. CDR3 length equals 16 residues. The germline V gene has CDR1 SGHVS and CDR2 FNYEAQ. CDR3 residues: CASSLYNSQGSSPLHF. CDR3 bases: TGTGCCAGCAGCTTATATAACAGCCAGGGGAGTTCACCCCTCCACTTT. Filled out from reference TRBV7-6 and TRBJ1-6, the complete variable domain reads GAGVSQSPRYKVTKRGQDVALRCDPISGHVSLYWYRQALGQGPEFLTYFNYEAQQDKSGLPNDRFSAERPEGSISTLTIQRTEQRDSAMYRCASSLYNSQGSSPLHFGNGTRLTVT.

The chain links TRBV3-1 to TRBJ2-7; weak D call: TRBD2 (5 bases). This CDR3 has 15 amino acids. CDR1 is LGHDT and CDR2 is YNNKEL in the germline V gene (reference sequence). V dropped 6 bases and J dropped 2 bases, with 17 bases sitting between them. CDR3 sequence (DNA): TGTGCCAGCAGGAAAGACGGCGGGCGAACCTACGAGCAGTACTTC. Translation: CASRKDGGRTYEQYF.

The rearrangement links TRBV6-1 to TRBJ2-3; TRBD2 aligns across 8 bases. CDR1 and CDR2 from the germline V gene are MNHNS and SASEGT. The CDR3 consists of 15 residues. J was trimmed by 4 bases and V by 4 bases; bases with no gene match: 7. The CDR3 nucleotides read TGTGCCAGCAGTGGGGAGGGAGCGGGAGCAGATACGCAGTATTTT. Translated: CASSGEGAGADTQYF.

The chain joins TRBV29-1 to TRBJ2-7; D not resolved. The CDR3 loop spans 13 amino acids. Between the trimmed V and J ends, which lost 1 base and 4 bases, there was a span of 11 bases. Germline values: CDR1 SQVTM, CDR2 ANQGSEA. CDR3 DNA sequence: TGCAGCGTTGAAGGAGCAGGAAGGTACGAGCAGTACTTC. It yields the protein CSVEGAGRYEQYF.

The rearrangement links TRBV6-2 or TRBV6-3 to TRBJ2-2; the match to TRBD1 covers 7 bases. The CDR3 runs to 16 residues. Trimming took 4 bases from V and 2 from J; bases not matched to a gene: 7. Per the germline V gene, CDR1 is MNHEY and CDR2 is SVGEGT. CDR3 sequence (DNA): TGTGCCAGCAGTTTCCCTGACAGGGTAAACACCGGGGAGCTGTTTTTT. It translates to CASSFPDRVNTGELFF.

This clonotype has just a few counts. CDR3 sequence: CSAAPQNRGSYEQYF. The CDR3 DNA reads as TGCAGTGCCGCACCCCAGAATAGGGGATCCTACGAGCAGTACTTC. This chain joins TRBV20-1 and TRBJ2-7; D perhaps matches TRBD1 (5 bases). V gave up 6 bases and J gave up 1 base, with 19 bases separating them. Per the germline V gene, CDR1 is DFQATT and CDR2 is SNEGSKA (reference sequence). The CDR3 length is 15 residues.

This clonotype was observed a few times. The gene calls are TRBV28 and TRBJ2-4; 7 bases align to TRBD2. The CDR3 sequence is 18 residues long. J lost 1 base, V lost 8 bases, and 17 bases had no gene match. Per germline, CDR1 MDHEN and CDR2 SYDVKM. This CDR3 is CASRPGGVSPSAKNIQYF. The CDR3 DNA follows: TGTGCCAGCCGCCCGGGGGGAGTCTCGCCCTCCGCCAAAAACATTCAGTACTTC.

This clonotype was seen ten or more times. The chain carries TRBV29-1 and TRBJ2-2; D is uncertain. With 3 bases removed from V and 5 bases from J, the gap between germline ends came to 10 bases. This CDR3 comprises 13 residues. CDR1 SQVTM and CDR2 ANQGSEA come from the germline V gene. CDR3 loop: CSVDLFGTGELFF. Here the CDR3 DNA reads TGCAGCGTTGACCTCTTCGGTACCGGGGAGCTGTTTTTT.

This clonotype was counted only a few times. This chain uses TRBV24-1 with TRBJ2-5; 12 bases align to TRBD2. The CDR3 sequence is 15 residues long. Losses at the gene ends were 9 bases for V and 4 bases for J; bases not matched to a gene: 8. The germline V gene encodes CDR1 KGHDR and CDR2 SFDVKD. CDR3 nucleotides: TGTGCCACCGGCCTACTAGCGGGAGGACGAGAGACCCAGTACTTC. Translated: CATGLLAGGRETQYF.

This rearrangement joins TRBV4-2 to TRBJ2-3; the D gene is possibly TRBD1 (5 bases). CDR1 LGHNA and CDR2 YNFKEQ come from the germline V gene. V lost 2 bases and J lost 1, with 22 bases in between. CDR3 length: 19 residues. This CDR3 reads CASSQPPGRVRIGTDTQYF. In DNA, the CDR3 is TGTGCCAGCAGCCAACCCCCGGGCAGGGTAAGAATCGGCACAGATACGCAGTATTTT.

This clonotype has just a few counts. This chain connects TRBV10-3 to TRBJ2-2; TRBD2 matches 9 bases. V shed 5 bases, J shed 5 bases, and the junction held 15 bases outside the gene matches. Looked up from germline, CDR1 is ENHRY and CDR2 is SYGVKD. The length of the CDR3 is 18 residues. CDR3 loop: CAISRLLAGERGTGELFF. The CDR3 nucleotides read TGTGCCATCAGTAGACTTTTAGCGGGAGAAAGAGGGACCGGGGAGCTGTTTTTT.

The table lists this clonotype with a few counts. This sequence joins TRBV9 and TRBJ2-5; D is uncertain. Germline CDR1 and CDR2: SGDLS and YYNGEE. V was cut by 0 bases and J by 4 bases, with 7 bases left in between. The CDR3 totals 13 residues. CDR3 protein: CASSVEPRETQYF. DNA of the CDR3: TGTGCCAGCAGCGTAGAGCCTAGAGAGACCCAGTACTTC.